This passage covers 17 T cell receptor beta chains from one sample sequenced in a study of beta chain features in type 1 diabetes listed by TCRdb under 2018. These receptors' antigens are unknown. The method behind the library was the immunoSEQ multiplex PCR assay. The entire isolated RNA was reverse transcribed using the High Capacity cDNA Reverse Transcription Kit, and thus expressed TCRB transcripts were sequenced. TCRdb retrieved this table from immuneACCESS and kept in-frame rearrangements only. Not all clones are present; in checked studies, unresolved V genes account for under half, and no reason is known for the remainder. Within this sample are hundreds of thousands of clones, with under 15% of them counted one time only. Approximately 0.021% of the sample rests with the top ten. Overall study results and their limits: Type 1 diabetes patients showed a moderate but significant shortening of TCRB CDR3 length in all four CD4+ subsets.

Source material: naive CD4+ T cells from blood. Read against the paper, the sample's cell subset or site label means: true naive CD4+ T cells. Source of these receptors: a man aged 18-30 years with type 1 diabetes.

This chain joins TRBV29-1 and TRBJ2-1; D not resolved. The CDR3 spans 13 residues. Trimming removed 4 bases from V and 2 bases from J, with 9 bases in between. Germline CDR1 SQVTM, CDR2 ANQGSEA. CDR3 residues: CSVARVAYNEQFF. Here the CDR3 DNA reads TGCAGCGTTGCAAGGGTCGCCTACAATGAGCAGTTCTTC.

The V and J genes are TRBV14 and TRBJ2-2, with TRBD2 matching over 7 bases. Germline values: CDR1 SGHDN, CDR2 FVKESK. The length of the CDR3 is 15 residues. J was trimmed by 9 bases and V by 0 bases; bases with no gene match: 7. CDR3 bases: TGTGCCAGCAGCCAAGAGGTAGCGGGCTTCAGGGAGCTGTTTTTT. Translation gives CASSQEVAGFRELFF.

The chain carries TRBV25-1 and TRBJ2-2; TRBD2 might be the D (6 bases). Germline V gives CDR1 MGHDK, CDR2 SYGVNS. This CDR3 is built from 14 residues. Between the trimmed V and J ends, which lost 8 bases and 2 bases, there was a span of 12 bases. The CDR3 spells CASEAGGNTGELFF. CDR3 in DNA: TGTGCCAGCGAGGCCGGGGGAAACACCGGGGAGCTGTTTTTT.

The chain couples TRBV30 to TRBJ1-2; TRBD1 might be the D (6 bases). The germline V gene has CDR1 GTSNPN and CDR2 SVGIG (reference sequence). Trimming stripped 1 base from V and 7 bases from J, with 16 bases between. The CDR3 sequence is 14 residues long. The chain's CDR3 is CAWSAGGLARGYTF. CDR3 nucleotides: TGTGCCTGGAGTGCGGGGGGGCTCGCCCGTGGCTACACCTTC.

This clone was counted a few times. V is TRBV30 and J is TRBJ2-7, with 8 bases identical to TRBD1. Germline assignment: CDR1 GTSNPN and CDR2 SVGIG (reference sequence). J lost 10 bases, V lost 7 bases, and 12 bases had no gene match. CDR3 size: 12 residues. For the CDR3, the DNA is TGTGCCTCCAGGGGGCCCGCGGCCCACCAGTACTTC. Translated, it gives CASRGPAAHQYF.

The chain employs TRBV29-1 and TRBJ1-2; D uncertain. The CDR3 is made up of 12 amino acids. The V gene's germline CDR1 is SQVTM and CDR2 ANQGSEA. The germline V and J ends were trimmed by 7 bases and 6 bases, with 15 bases remaining between them. The CDR3 here is CSGGRERDGYTF. The DNA for the CDR3 is TGCAGCGGGGGTCGGGAGAGGGATGGCTACACCTTC.

This rearrangement joins TRBV15 to TRBJ2-5; D remains unclear. The CDR3 has 15 residues. Trimming shortened V by 4 bases and J by 2 bases, and 14 bases separated the two germline ends. CDR1 LNHNV and CDR2 YYDKDF come from the germline V gene (reference sequence). The CDR3 region has the DNA TGTGCCACCAGCACCCAAAGAGGCTGGCAAGAGACCCAGTACTTC. It specifies CATSTQRGWQETQYF.

The J gene is TRBJ2-2, the V gene TRBV7-2, with D hard to call. Trimming cost V 3 bases and J 5 bases, with 4 bases left between them. This CDR3 contains 12 residues. Germline V gene lookup returns CDR1 SGHTA and CDR2 FQGNSA. DNA for the CDR3: TGTGCCAGCAGCTTTTATACCGGGGAGCTGTTTTTT. This encodes CASSFYTGELFF.

The V and J genes are TRBV9 and TRBJ2-5; unclear D gene. Trimming cost V 0 bases and J 1 base, with 16 bases left between them. Germline lookup yields CDR1 SGDLS and CDR2 YYNGEE. The CDR3 runs 17 residues. CDR3 bases: TGTGCCAGCAGCGTAGTGGAGTGGGGAAGGTGCCAAGAGACCCAGTACTTC. Translated, it gives CASSVVEWGRCQETQYF.

V is TRBV10-3 and J is TRBJ2-7, with D maybe TRBD1 (6 bases). The V end was cut by 3 bases, the J end by 6 bases, with 18 bases between. CDR3 length equals 15 residues. Germline CDR1 is ENHRY and CDR2 is SYGVKD. CDR3: CAISDKVQGRSEQYF. In DNA form, the CDR3 reads TGTGCCATCAGTGACAAGGTACAGGGTCGGAGCGAGCAGTACTTC.

The rearrangement links TRBV5-1 to TRBJ1-6; D remains ambiguous. This CDR3 comprises 12 residues. The ends were cut back, 5 bases at V and 7 bases at J, with 7 bases in the middle. CDR1 SGHRS and CDR2 YFSETQ come from the germline V gene. This chain's CDR3 is CASSDRNSPLHF. The DNA of the CDR3 is TGCGCCAGCAGTGATCGAAATTCACCCCTCCACTTT.

This clone was found a few times. The identical CDR3 is also encoded by other nucleotide sequences in the sample. In nucleotides, the CDR3 is TGTGCCAGCAGGGGGACTAGCGGGACAGATACGCAGTATTTT. It encodes CASRGTSGTDTQYF. The chain combines TRBV2 with TRBJ2-3; 12 positions agree with TRBD2. Losses at the gene ends were 6 bases for V and 3 bases for J; bases not matched to a gene: 1. There are 14 residues in the CDR3. CDR1 SNHLY and CDR2 FYNNEI come from the germline V gene.

The chain uses TRBV30 and TRBJ2-1; D remains ambiguous. The germline V and J ends were trimmed by 3 bases and 9 bases, with 9 bases remaining between them. CDR1 is GTSNPN and CDR2 is SVGIG in the germline V gene (reference sequence). This CDR3 has 11 amino acids. The CDR3 DNA follows: TGTGCCTGGAGGAGCTACGGTGAGCAGTTCTTC. Residues: CAWRSYGEQFF.

This clone was seen a handful of times. This chain uses TRBV7-9 with TRBJ2-1, with 10 bases that match TRBD2. This CDR3 has 16 residues. CDR1 SEHNR and CDR2 FQNEAQ come from the germline V gene (reference sequence). With 5 bases clipped from V and 3 bases from J, the junction kept 7 bases outside the gene matches. The CDR3 sequence: CASSAGLAAFYNEQFF. The CDR3 DNA reads TGTGCCAGCAGCGCTGGACTAGCGGCCTTCTACAATGAGCAGTTCTTC.

The chain recombines TRBV4-2 with TRBJ1-2; D gene uncertain. Germline assignment: CDR1 LGHNA and CDR2 YNFKEQ. CDR3 length: 14 residues. The ends were cut back, 4 bases at V and 3 bases at J, with 12 bases in the middle. The CDR3 DNA is TGTGCCAGCAGCCCGCCGGAGGGCTACTATGGCTACACCTTC. The encoded protein is CASSPPEGYYGYTF.

This clone was seen a handful of times. This rearrangement joins TRBV5-1 to TRBJ1-1; D gene uncertain. Germline V CDR1 and CDR2: SGHRS, YFSETQ. CDR3 length: 13 residues. V lost 5 bases and J 3 bases, leaving 11 bases between the germline ends. The CDR3 region has the DNA TGCGCCAGCAGTTTCCAGGAGGACACTGAAGCTTTCTTT. Its protein product is CASSFQEDTEAFF.

This clone was counted between two and nine times. The chain couples TRBV7-8 to TRBJ1-1; D gene unclear. V was pared by 3 bases and J by 3 bases, with 8 bases between. The CDR3 totals 13 residues. Germline loops: CDR1 SGHVS, CDR2 FQNEAQ. As DNA, the CDR3 is TGTGCCAGCAGCTTCGGGGTGCACACTGAAGCTTTCTTT. It specifies CASSFGVHTEAFF. Full variable domain (missing parts from reference TRBV7-8 and TRBJ1-1): GAGVSQSPRYKVAKRGQDVALRCDPISGHVSLFWYQQALGQGPEFLTYFQNEAQLDKSGLPSDRFFAERPEGSVSTLKIQRTQQEDSAVYLCASSFGVHTEAFFGQGTRLTVV.